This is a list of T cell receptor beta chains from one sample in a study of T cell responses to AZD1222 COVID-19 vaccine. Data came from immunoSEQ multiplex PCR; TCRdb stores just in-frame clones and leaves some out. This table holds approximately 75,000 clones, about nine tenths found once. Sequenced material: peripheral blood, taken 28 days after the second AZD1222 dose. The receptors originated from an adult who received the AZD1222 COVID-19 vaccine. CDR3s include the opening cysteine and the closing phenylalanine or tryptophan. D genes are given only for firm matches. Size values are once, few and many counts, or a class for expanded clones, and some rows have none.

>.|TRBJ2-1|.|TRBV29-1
CSVVQQGDEQFF
TGCAGCGTTGTACAACAAGGCGATGAGCAGTTCTTC
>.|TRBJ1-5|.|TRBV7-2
CASSPLMGSGQPQHF
TGTGCCAGCAGCCCTCTGATGGGAAGTGGACAGCCCCAGCATTTT
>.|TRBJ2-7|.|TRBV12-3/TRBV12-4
CASSFGGLGGFHF
TGTGCCAGCAGTTTTGGCGGACTCGGGGGATTTCACTTC
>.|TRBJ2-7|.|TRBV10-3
CAIGGGLGVQYF
TGTGCCATCGGGGGCGGGCTCGGGGTGCAGTACTTC
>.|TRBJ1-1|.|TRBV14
CASSQDPGSEAFF
TGTGCCAGCAGCCAAGATCCAGGGAGTGAAGCTTTCTTT
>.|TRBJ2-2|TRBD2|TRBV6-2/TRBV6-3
CASSLAGAQNTGELFF
TGTGCCAGCAGCCTAGCGGGGGCTCAGAACACCGGGGAGCTGTTTTTT
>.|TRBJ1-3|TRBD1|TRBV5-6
CASSPNPGQLNTIYF
TGTGCCAGCAGCCCTAATCCGGGACAGTTAAACACCATATATTTT
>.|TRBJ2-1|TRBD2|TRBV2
CASSRDYLSYNEQFF
TGTGCCAGCAGTCGGGACTATCTCTCCTACAATGAGCAGTTCTTC
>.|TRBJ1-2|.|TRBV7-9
CASSLKAGDSIGYTF
TGTGCCAGCAGCTTAAAGGCAGGTGACTCTATTGGCTACACCTTC
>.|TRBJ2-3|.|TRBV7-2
CASSPRPNADTQYF
TGTGCCAGCAGCCCCCGGCCCAATGCAGATACGCAGTATTTT
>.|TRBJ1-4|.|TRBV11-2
CASSLGRTATNEKLFF
TGTGCCAGCAGCTTAGGGCGGACGGCAACTAATGAAAAACTGTTTTTT
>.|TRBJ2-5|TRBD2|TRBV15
CATSRGPGGQETQYF
TGTGCCACCAGCAGAGGCCCGGGGGGGCAAGAGACCCAGTACTTC
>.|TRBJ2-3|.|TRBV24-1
CATSDLLAGPDTQYF
TGTGCCACCAGTGATTTGCTTGCGGGGCCAGATACGCAGTATTTT
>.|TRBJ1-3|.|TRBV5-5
CASSPVPSGNTIYF
TGTGCCAGCAGCCCTGTGCCGTCTGGAAACACCATATATTTT
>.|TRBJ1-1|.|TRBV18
CASSLALTEVFAEAFF
TGTGCCAGCTCACTGGCCTTGACGGAGGTTTTCGCTGAAGCTTTCTTT
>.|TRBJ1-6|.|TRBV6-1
CASSDRDIRISTADNSPLHF
TGTGCCAGCAGTGACCGGGACATTAGAATATCGACCGCAGATAATTCACCCCTCCACTTT
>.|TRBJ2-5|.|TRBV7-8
CASSLVRVQGSQETQYF
TGTGCCAGCAGCTTAGTAAGGGTGCAGGGGTCCCAAGAGACCCAGTACTTC
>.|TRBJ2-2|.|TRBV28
CASKMEWDTGELFF
TGTGCCAGCAAAATGGAGTGGGACACCGGGGAGCTGTTTTTT
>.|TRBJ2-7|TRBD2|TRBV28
CASSQSGTYEQYF
TGTGCCAGCAGCCAAAGCGGGACCTACGAGCAGTACTTC
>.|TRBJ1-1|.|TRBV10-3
CAISAQQLNTEAFF
TGTGCCATCAGTGCTCAACAGCTGAACACTGAAGCTTTCTTT
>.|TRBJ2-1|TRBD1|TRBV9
CASSGGQGGYNEQFF
TGTGCCAGCAGCGGGGGACAGGGGGGATACAATGAGCAGTTCTTC
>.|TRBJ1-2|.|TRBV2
CASSEGEDGYTF
TGTGCCAGCAGTGAAGGGGAGGATGGCTACACCTTC
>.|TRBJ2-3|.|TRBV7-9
CASARESTDTQYF
TGTGCCAGTGCCAGGGAAAGCACAGATACGCAGTATTTT
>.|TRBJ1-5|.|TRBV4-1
CASSQVFMGPQHF
TGCGCCAGCAGCCAAGTCTTTATGGGGCCCCAGCATTTT
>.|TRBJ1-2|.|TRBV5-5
CASSLAPQGGYGYTF
TGTGCCAGCAGCTTGGCTCCCCAGGGTGGGTATGGCTACACCTTC
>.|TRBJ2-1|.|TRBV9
CASSPRQGYNEQFF
TGTGCCAGCAGCCCGAGGCAGGGCTACAATGAGCAGTTCTTC
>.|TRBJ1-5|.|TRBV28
CASTPGRRRYSNQPQHF
TGTGCCAGCACCCCGGGACGGAGAAGGTATAGCAATCAGCCCCAGCATTTT
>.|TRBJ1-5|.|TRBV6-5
CASSYEGGVQPQHF
TGTGCCAGCAGTTACGAAGGGGGGGTTCAGCCCCAGCATTTT
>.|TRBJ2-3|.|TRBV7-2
CASSSRGGAATDTQYF
TGTGCCAGCAGCTCCAGGGGGGGAGCGGCCACAGATACGCAGTATTTT
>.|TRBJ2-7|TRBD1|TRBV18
CASSPRDRFSYEQYF
TGTGCCAGCTCACCACGGGACAGATTCTCCTACGAGCAGTACTTC
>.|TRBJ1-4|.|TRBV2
CASSSRGQVNEKLFF
TGTGCCAGCAGTTCTCGAGGTCAGGTTAATGAAAAACTGTTTTTT
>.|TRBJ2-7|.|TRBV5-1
CASSPAQISQGEQYF
TGCGCCAGCAGCCCCGCGCAGATATCCCAGGGCGAGCAGTACTTC
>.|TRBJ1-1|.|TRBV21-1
CASSKAYGGENTEAFF
TGTGCCAGCAGCAAAGCATACGGGGGGGAGAACACTGAAGCTTTCTTT
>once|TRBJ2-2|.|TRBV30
CAWSVPLAGPGELFF
TGTGCCTGGAGTGTTCCTCTAGCCGGCCCCGGGGAGCTGTTTTTT
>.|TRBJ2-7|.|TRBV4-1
CASSRDSPYEQYF
TGCGCCAGCAGCCGAGACAGTCCTTACGAGCAGTACTTC
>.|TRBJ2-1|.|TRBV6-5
CASSYSRQLPREQFF
TGTGCCAGCAGTTACTCGCGACAGCTCCCAAGGGAGCAGTTCTTC
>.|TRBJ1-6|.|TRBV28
CASSPPEMEAHSPLHF
TGTGCCAGCAGTCCCCCAGAAATGGAGGCGCATTCACCCCTCCACTTT
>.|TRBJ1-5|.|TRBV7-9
CASSLGGGNQPQHF
TGTGCCAGCAGCTTAGGAGGGGGCAATCAGCCCCAGCATTTT
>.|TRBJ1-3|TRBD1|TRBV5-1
CASSLAGTASGNTIYF
TGCGCCAGCAGCTTGGCCGGGACAGCCTCTGGAAACACCATATATTTT
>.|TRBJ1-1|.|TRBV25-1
CASSESGLGTEAFF
TGTGCCAGCAGTGAATCGGGTCTGGGCACTGAAGCTTTCTTT
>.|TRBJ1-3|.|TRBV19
CAAATGNTIYF
TGTGCCGCCGCTACTGGAAACACCATATATTTT
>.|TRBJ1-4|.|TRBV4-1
CASRKTTNEKLFF
TGCGCCAGCCGCAAAACAACTAATGAAAAACTGTTTTTT
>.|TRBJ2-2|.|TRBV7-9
CASSLGVGNTGELFF
TGTGCCAGCAGCTTAGGGGTCGGCAACACCGGGGAGCTGTTTTTT
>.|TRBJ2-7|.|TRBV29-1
CSVMGSLSSYEQYF
TGCAGCGTGATGGGCAGTTTGAGCTCCTACGAGCAGTACTTC
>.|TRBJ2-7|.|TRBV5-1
CASSLELAVDEQYF
TGCGCCAGCAGCTTGGAATTAGCGGTAGACGAGCAGTACTTC